This T cell receptor beta chain was identified in a study of blood T cell repertoires in COVID-19. Background on the study: The study drew acute and convalescent COVID-19 samples from the United States, Italy and Spain.

Trimming removed 2 bases at V and 2 bases at J, with 25 bases between. Germline CDR1 and CDR2: SGHVS and FQNEAQ. The CDR3 contains 20 residues. The protocol was immunoSEQ multiplex PCR, while the TCRdb copy is restricted to in-frame clones and leaves out a portion. The sample carries about 140,000 clones, about four fifths recorded once. The V gene is TRBV7-8, the J gene TRBJ1-5, with TRBD1 as a possible D gene (5 bases). The specimen was peripheral blood. This TCR came from a human donor in a cohort sampled during active COVID-19. The CDR3 DNA reads TGTGCCAGCAGCTTAACTTGGACCAGTGGGGGGGAAGCAGGCAATCAGCCCCAGCATTTT. This gives the protein CASSLTWTSGGEAGNQPQHF.